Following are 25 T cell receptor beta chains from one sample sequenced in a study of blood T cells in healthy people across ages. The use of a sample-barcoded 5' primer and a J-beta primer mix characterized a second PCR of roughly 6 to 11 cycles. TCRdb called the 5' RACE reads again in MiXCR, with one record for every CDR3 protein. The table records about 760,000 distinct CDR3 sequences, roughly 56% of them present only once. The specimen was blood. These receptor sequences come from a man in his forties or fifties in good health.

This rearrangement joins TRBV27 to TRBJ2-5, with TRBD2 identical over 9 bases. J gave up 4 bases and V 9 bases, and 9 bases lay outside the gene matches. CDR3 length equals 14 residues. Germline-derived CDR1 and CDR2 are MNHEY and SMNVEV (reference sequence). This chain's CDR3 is CASRRREGPETQYF. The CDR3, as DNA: TGTGCCAGTCGGCGGCGGGAGGGCCCAGAGACCCAGTACTTC.

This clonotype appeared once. The chain's CDR3 is CSAREHPLGGRGETQYF. The CDR3 region has the DNA TGCAGTGCTAGAGAGCACCCTCTTGGCGGGAGGGGAGAGACCCAGTACTTC. The chain combines TRBV20-1 with TRBJ2-5, with 9 bases fitting TRBD2. The CDR3 consists of 17 residues. The germline V gene encodes CDR1 DFQATT and CDR2 SNEGSKA (reference sequence). V shed 0 bases, J shed 4 bases, and the junction held 12 bases outside the gene matches.

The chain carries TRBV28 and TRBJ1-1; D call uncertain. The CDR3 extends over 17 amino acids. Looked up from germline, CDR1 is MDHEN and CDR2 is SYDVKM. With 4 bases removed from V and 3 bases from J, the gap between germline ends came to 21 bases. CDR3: CASSSPPPSFSYTEAFF. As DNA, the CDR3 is TGTGCCAGCAGTTCTCCTCCGCCCAGTTTCAGTTACACTGAAGCTTTCTTT.

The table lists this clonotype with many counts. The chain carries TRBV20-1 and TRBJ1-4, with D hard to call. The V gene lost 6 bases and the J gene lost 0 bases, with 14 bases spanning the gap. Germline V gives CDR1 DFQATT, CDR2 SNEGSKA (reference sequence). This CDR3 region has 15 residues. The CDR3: CSATLDSATNEKLFF. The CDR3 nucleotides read TGCAGTGCGACCTTGGATTCAGCAACTAATGAAAAACTGTTTTTT.

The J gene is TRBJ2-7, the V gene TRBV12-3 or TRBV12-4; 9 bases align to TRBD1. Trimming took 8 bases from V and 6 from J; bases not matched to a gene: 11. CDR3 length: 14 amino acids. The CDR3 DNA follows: TGTGCCAGCCAGGCGGGGGACAGGGAGGCCGAGCAGTACTTC. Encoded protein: CASQAGDREAEQYF.

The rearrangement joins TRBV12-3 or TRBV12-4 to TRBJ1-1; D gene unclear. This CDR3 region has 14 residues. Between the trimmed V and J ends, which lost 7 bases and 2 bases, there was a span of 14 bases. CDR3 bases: TGTGCCAGCATCGGATTTGGGGTTAACACTGAAGCTTTCTTT. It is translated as CASIGFGVNTEAFF.

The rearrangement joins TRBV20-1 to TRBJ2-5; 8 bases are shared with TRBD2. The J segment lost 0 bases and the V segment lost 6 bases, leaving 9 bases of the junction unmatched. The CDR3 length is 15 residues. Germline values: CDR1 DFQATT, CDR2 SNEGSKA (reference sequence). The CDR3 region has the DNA TGCAGTGCCGGGGGGGGCGGGGGACACCAAGAGACCCAGTACTTC. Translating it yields CSAGGGGGHQETQYF.

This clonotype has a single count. The CDR3 bases are TGTGCCAGCAATTTAGAACAGGGAGGAGGCTACGAGCAGTACTTC. This encodes CASNLEQGGGYEQYF. V is TRBV6-5 and J is TRBJ2-7; D assignment may be TRBD1 or TRBD2 (6 bases each). Germline V lookup: CDR1 MNHEY, CDR2 SVGAGI. V lost 7 bases and J lost 3, with 19 bases in between. This CDR3 is built from 15 residues.

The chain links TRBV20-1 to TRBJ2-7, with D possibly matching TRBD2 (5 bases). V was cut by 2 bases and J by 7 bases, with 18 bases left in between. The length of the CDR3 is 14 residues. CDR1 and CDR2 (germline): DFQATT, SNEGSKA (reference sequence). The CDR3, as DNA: TGCAGTGCTAGACCCAAGGACTGGATTTGGGAGCAGTACTTC. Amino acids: CSARPKDWIWEQYF.

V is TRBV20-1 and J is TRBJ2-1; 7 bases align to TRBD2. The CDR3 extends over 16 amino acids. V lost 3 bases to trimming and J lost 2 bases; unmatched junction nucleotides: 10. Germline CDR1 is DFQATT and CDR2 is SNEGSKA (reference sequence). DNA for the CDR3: TGCAGTGCTAGTCGGGCGGGGGACGGGACCTACAATGAGCAGTTCTTC. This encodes CSASRAGDGTYNEQFF.

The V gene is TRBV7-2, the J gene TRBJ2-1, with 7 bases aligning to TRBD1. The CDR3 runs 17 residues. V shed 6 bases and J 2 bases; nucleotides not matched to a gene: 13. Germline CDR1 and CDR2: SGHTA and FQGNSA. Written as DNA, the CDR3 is TGTGCCAGCAGTTCTCCTGTACGGGGACAGACCTACAATGAGCAGTTCTTC. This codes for CASSSPVRGQTYNEQFF.

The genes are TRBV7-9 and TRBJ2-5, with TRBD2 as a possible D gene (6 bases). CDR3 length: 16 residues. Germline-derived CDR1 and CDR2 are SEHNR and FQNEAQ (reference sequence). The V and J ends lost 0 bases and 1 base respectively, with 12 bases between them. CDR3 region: CASSLAAGIGQETQYF. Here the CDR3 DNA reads TGTGCCAGCAGCTTAGCGGCGGGAATAGGCCAAGAGACCCAGTACTTC.

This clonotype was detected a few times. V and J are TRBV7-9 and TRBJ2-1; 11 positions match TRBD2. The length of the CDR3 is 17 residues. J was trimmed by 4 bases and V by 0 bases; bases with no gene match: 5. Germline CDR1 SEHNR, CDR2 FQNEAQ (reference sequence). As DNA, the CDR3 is TGTGCCAGCAGCTTAGCCCATCTAGCGGGAGGTTACAATGAGCAGTTCTTC. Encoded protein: CASSLAHLAGGYNEQFF.

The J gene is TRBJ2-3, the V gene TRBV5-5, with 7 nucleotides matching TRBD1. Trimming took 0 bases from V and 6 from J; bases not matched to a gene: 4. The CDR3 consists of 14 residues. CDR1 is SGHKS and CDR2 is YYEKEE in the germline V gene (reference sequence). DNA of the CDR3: TGTGCCAGCAGCTTGGAAGACAGGGTCGATACGCAGTATTTT. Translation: CASSLEDRVDTQYF.

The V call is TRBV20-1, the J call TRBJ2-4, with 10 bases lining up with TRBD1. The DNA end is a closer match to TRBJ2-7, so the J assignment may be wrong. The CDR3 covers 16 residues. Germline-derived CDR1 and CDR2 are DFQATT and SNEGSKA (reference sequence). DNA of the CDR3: TGCAGTGCTAGCCCGTCCCGGGACAGGGGTCGGGGCGAGCAGTACTTC. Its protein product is CSASPSRDRGRGEQYF.

CDR3 sequence (DNA): TGCGCCAGCAGCCAAGATCGGGGGACAGGGTTAGTTGCGGCGTCCTACAATGAGCAGTTCTTC. It encodes CASSQDRGTGLVAASYNEQFF. This chain uses TRBV4-1 with TRBJ2-1; 9 bases line up with TRBD1. The CDR3 is 21 residues long. Germline V gives CDR1 MGHRA, CDR2 YSYEKL. Trimming took 0 bases from V and 1 from J; bases not matched to a gene: 16.

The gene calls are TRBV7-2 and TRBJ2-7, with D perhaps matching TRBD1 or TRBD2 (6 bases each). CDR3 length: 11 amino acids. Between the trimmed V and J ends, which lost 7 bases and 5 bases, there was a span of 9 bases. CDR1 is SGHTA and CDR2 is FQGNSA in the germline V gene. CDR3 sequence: CASTRGHEQYF. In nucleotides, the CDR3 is TGTGCCAGCACCCGGGGGCACGAGCAGTACTTC.

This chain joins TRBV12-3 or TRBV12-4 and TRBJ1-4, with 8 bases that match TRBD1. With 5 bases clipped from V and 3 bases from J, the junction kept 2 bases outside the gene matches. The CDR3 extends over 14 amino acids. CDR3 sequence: CASSRQGSNEKLFF. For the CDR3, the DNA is TGTGCCAGCAGTCGACAGGGGTCTAATGAAAAACTGTTTTTT.

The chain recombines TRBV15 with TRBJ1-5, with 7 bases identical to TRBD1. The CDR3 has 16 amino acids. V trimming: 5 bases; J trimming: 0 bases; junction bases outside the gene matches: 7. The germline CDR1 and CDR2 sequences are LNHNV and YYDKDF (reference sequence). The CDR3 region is CATSETGRNSNQPQHF. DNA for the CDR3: TGTGCCACCAGCGAGACAGGGAGAAATAGCAATCAGCCCCAGCATTTT.

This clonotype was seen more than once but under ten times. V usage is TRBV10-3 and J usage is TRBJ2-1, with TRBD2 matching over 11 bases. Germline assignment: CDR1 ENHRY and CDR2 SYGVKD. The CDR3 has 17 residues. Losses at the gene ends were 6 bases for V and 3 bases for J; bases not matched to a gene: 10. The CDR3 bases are TGTGCCATCAGGCCTAGCGGGAGGTCGCCACACTACAATGAGCAGTTCTTC. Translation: CAIRPSGRSPHYNEQFF.

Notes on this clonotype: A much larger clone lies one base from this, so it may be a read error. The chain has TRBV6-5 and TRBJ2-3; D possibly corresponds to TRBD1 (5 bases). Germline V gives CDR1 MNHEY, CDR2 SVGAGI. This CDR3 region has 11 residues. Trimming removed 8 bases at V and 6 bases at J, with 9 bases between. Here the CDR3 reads CASGKGDTQYF. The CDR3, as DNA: TGTGCCAGCGGCAAGGGGGATACGCAGTATTTT.

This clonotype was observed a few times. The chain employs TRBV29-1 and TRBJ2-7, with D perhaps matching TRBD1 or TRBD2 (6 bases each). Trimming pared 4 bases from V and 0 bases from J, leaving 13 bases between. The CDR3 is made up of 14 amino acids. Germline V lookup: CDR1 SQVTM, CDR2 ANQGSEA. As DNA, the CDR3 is TGCAGCGTTGTGTTTGGGGGGCTCTCCTACGAGCAGTACTTC. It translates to CSVVFGGLSYEQYF.

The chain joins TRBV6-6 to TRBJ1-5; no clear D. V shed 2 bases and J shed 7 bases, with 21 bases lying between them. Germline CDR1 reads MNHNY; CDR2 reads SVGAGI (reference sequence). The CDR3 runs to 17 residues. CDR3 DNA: TGTGCCAGCAGTTACGGTTTAAGGGCCCGAGCGGGGCAGCCCCAGCATTTT. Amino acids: CASSYGLRARAGQPQHF.

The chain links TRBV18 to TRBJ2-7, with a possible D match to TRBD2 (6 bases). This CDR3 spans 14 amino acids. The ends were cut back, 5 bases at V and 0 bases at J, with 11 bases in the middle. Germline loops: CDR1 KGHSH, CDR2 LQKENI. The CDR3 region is CASSSAGPSYEQYF. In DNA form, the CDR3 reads TGTGCCAGCTCATCTGCGGGGCCCTCCTACGAGCAGTACTTC.

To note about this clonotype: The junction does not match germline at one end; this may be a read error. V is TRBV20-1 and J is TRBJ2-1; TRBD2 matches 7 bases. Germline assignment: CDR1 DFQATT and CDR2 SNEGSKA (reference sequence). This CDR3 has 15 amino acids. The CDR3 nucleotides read TGCAGTGCAAGAGAAGAGCGGGGACGCTGGAATGAGCAGTTCTTC. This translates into CSAREERGRWNEQFF.